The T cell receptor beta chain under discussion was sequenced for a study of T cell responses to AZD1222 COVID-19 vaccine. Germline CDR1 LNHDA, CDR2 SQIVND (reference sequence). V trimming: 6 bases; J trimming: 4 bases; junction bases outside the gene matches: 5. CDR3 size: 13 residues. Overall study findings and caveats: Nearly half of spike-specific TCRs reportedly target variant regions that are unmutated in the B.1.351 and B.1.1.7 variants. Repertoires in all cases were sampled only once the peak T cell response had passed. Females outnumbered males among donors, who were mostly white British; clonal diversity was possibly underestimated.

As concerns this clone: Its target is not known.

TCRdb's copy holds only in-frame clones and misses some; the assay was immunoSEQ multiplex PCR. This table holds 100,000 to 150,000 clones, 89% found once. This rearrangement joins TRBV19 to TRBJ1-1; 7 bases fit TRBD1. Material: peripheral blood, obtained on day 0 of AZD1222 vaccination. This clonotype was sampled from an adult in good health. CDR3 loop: CASSWGQPTEAFF. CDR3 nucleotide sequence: TGTGCCAGTAGCTGGGGACAGCCCACTGAAGCTTTCTTT.